Below, 2 T cell receptor beta chains from the same sample are listed, as sequenced in a study of Ad26.COV2.S vaccination and SARS-CoV-2 variants. Produced via immunoSEQ multiplex PCR; TCRdb's table is partial and in-frame only. Altogether a few hundred thousand clones are present, around 86% being singletons, with the ten largest covering roughly 3.1%. As to treatment: about 20 received Ad26.COV2.S at low or high dose, single or two shots; several received placebo; per-sample allocation not given. The samples were gathered on day 63 after the first injection of vaccine or placebo. The sequencing used peripheral blood, collected in a trial of Ad26.COV2.S vaccine versus placebo. The receptor source for this set is a person aged 18-65 years who received the Ad26.COV2.S COVID-19 vaccine or a placebo.

This chain links TRBV13 with TRBJ1-5; perhaps TRBD1 as D (5 bases). This CDR3 contains 17 residues. Deletions cut 0 bases from V and 3 bases from J, with 15 bases between. The germline gives CDR1 PRHDT, CDR2 FYEKMQ (reference sequence). CDR3 protein: CASSLGLSDKNNQPQHF. In nucleotides, the CDR3 is TGTGCCAGCAGCTTAGGACTGTCGGACAAAAACAATCAGCCCCAGCATTTT.

This clone was detected many times. The chain couples TRBV2 to TRBJ2-1; tentatively, D is TRBD2 (6 bases). The CDR3 totals 16 residues. Trimming cost V 1 base and J 0 bases, with 10 bases left between them. CDR1 SNHLY and CDR2 FYNNEI come from the germline V gene. The CDR3 sequence is CASSEVGRGSYNEQFF. The CDR3 DNA sequence: TGTGCCAGCAGTGAAGTGGGGCGGGGCTCCTACAATGAGCAGTTCTTC.